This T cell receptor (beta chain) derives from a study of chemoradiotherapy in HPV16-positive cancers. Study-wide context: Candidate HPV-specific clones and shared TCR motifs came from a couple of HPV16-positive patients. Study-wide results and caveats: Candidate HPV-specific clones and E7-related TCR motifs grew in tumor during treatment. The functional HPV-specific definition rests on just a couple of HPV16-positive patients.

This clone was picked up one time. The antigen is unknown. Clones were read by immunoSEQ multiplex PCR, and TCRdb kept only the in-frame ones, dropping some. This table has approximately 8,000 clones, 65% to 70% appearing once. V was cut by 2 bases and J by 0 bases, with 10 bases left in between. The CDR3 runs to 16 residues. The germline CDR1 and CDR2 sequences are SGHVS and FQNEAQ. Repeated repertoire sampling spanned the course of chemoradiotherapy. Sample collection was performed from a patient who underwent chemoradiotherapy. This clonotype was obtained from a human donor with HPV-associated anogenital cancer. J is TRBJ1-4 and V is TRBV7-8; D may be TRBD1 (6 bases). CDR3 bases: TGTGCCAGCAGCTTATGGACAGTAGCAACTAATGAAAAACTGTTTTTT. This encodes CASSLWTVATNEKLFF.